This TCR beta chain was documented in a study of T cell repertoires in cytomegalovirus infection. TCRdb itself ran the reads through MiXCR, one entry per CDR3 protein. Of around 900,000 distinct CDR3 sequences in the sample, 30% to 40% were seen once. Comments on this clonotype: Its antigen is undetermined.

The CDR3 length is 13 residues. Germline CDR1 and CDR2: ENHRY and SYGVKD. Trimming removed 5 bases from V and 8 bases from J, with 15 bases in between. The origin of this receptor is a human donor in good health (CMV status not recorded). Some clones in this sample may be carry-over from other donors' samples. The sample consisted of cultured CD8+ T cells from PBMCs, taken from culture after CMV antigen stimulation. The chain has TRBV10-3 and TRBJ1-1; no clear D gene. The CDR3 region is CAISSPITGEAFF. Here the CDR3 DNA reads TGTGCCATCAGTTCCCCAATTACGGGGGAAGCTTTCTTT.